A single sample gave rise to the 30 T cell receptor beta chains below, sequenced in a study of cytomegalovirus exposure and HLA in healthy donors. Researchers ran the PCR with 60 Vbeta and 13 Jbeta primers. The method was immunoSEQ multiplex PCR; TCRdb's version includes in-frame clones alone and lacks a portion of them. This sample has some 130,000 clones, with roughly 82% found just once. Sequencing was done on a sample of PBMCs. The receptors stem from a male donor in good health and CMV-seropositive.

V usage is TRBV7-9 and J usage is TRBJ1-1; no definite D call. Germline CDR1 SEHNR, CDR2 FQNEAQ (reference sequence). This CDR3 contains 13 residues. The ends were cut back, 6 bases at V and 1 base at J, with 9 bases in the middle. CDR3 amino acids: CASSYATNTEAFF. CDR3 DNA: TGTGCCAGCAGTTACGCTACGAACACTGAAGCTTTCTTT.

The V and J genes are TRBV6-6 and TRBJ2-7, with 7 positions matching TRBD1. CDR3 length equals 14 residues. Losses at the gene ends were 0 bases for V and 5 bases for J; bases not matched to a gene: 4. Germline assignment: CDR1 MNHNY and CDR2 SVGAGI (reference sequence). CDR3 sequence (DNA): TGTGCCAGCAGTTACTCGAGAGGGGGCAACGAGCAGTACTTC. Translated: CASSYSRGGNEQYF.

The V call is TRBV28, the J call TRBJ2-7, with 10 bases lining up with TRBD1. The CDR3 is 14 residues long. The trim removed 6 bases at V and 2 bases at J, leaving 4 bases unmatched. Germline V gene lookup returns CDR1 MDHEN and CDR2 SYDVKM. The CDR3: CASSPGQGAYEQYF. The CDR3 coding sequence is TGTGCCAGCAGCCCCGGACAGGGGGCCTACGAGCAGTACTTC.

The chain's CDR3 is CASSEGWGRPEAFF. The CDR3 DNA follows: TGTGCCAGCAGTGAAGGGTGGGGCAGGCCTGAAGCTTTCTTT. The J gene is TRBJ1-1, the V gene TRBV2, with D tentatively TRBD1 (5 bases). Germline V CDR1 and CDR2: SNHLY, FYNNEI. V lost 1 base, J lost 6 bases, and 12 bases lay in between. The CDR3 has 14 residues.

This clone was observed a handful of times. This chain uses TRBV7-9 with TRBJ1-2; a weak D match, TRBD1 (6 bases). The CDR3 contains 16 residues. In germline, CDR1 is SEHNR, CDR2 FQNEAQ (reference sequence). V lost 3 bases and J 4 bases, leaving 18 bases between the germline ends. CDR3 residues: CASSLSQGHLAYGYTF. The CDR3 DNA is TGTGCCAGCAGCTTGAGCCAGGGGCACCTAGCCTATGGCTACACCTTC. Combining the CDR3 with reference TRBV7-9 and TRBJ1-2 gives the whole variable domain DTGVSQNPRHKITKRGQNVTFRCDPISEHNRLYWYRQTLGQGPEFLTYFQNEAQLEKSRLLSDRFSAERPKGSFSTLEIQRTEQGDSAMYLCASSLSQGHLAYGYTFGSGTRLTVV.

This clone has a single count. This sequence joins TRBV2 and TRBJ1-4; the D is unclear. Per germline, CDR1 SNHLY and CDR2 FYNNEI. V lost 6 bases and J 6 bases, leaving 11 bases between the germline ends. The CDR3 runs 13 residues. The CDR3 region has the DNA TGTGCCAGCAGGAGGTCGGCAGATGAAAAACTGTTTTTT. It encodes CASRRSADEKLFF.

The chain couples TRBV13 to TRBJ1-2, with TRBD1 matching 7 bases. This CDR3 is built from 13 residues. V gave up 7 bases and J gave up 2 bases; unmatched junction bases: 4. The germline CDR1 and CDR2 sequences are PRHDT and FYEKMQ (reference sequence). The CDR3 DNA sequence: TGTGCCAGCATGAGGGGGCGCAACTATGGCTACACCTTC. Translating it yields CASMRGRNYGYTF.

V is TRBV10-2 and J is TRBJ2-2, with 15 bases aligning to TRBD2. Germline assignment: CDR1 WSHSY and CDR2 SAAADI. Losses at the gene ends were 9 bases for V and 5 bases for J; bases not matched to a gene: 1. The CDR3 sequence is 14 residues long. DNA for the CDR3: TGCGCCAGTGGGACTAGCGGGAGGACCGGGGAGCTGTTTTTT. Its protein product is CASGTSGRTGELFF.

This clone appeared a few times. The chain has TRBV6-5 and TRBJ2-5; no reliable D call. Germline CDR1 and CDR2: MNHEY and SVGAGI. This CDR3 region has 13 residues. The V and J ends lost 0 bases and 5 bases respectively, with 7 bases between them. The CDR3 reads CASSYSTGETQYF. The CDR3 DNA reads as TGTGCCAGCAGTTACTCGACCGGGGAGACCCAGTACTTC.

The rearrangement uses TRBV6-5 and TRBJ2-2; no firm D call. Germline lookup yields CDR1 MNHEY and CDR2 SVGAGI. The CDR3 totals 15 residues. The V end lost 4 bases, the J end lost 0 bases, and 9 bases lay between the germline ends. CDR3 region: CASSLSRSNTGELFF. In nucleotides, the CDR3 is TGTGCCAGCAGTTTAAGCAGGTCGAACACCGGGGAGCTGTTTTTT.

The chain has TRBV29-1 and TRBJ1-5; a possible D gene is TRBD1 (5 bases). CDR1 and CDR2 (germline): SQVTM, ANQGSEA. The germline V and J ends were trimmed by 3 bases and 6 bases, with 12 bases remaining between them. This CDR3 has 13 amino acids. The CDR3 loop is CSVEGGVGQPQHF. The CDR3 DNA reads TGCAGCGTTGAGGGGGGGGTAGGTCAGCCCCAGCATTTT.

This chain links TRBV2 with TRBJ2-7; 7 positions match TRBD2. The CDR3 is 14 amino acids. From germline, CDR1 is SNHLY and CDR2 FYNNEI. After removal of 3 bases from V and 2 bases from J, the junction contained 4 bases not matched to a gene. The CDR3 here is CASSEGGWTYEQYF. In nucleotides, the CDR3 is TGTGCCAGCAGTGAGGGGGGGTGGACCTACGAGCAGTACTTC.

The CDR3 is CASSEREGNTGELFF. The CDR3 DNA is TGTGCCAGCAGCGAGCGGGAGGGAAACACCGGGGAGCTGTTTTTT. This chain joins TRBV7-8 and TRBJ2-2; 10 nucleotides align to TRBD2. The ends lost 5 bases at V and 2 bases at J; junction bases unmatched: 2. There are 15 residues in the CDR3. Looked up from germline, CDR1 is SGHVS and CDR2 is FQNEAQ.

The chain employs TRBV28 and TRBJ2-3; tentatively, D is TRBD2 (6 bases). The germline CDR1 and CDR2 sequences are MDHEN and SYDVKM. V was pared by 3 bases and J by 4 bases, with 11 bases between. This CDR3 is built from 14 residues. The CDR3 coding sequence is TGTGCCAGCAGTTTTTATGCGGGGCCAGATACGCAGTATTTT. Translation gives CASSFYAGPDTQYF. The full variable domain, with the rest looked up from reference TRBV28 and TRBJ2-3, is DVKVTQSSRYLVKRTGEKVFLECVQDMDHENMFWYRQDPGLGLRLIYFSYDVKMKEKGDIPEGYSVSREKKERFSLILESASTNQTSMYLCASSFYAGPDTQYFGPGTRLTVL.

This clone was found once. The genes are TRBV30 and TRBJ1-4; TRBD1 aligns across 9 bases. V dropped 3 bases and J dropped 8; count of bases not matched to a gene: 7. This CDR3 comprises 14 residues. Germline values: CDR1 GTSNPN, CDR2 SVGIG (reference sequence). The CDR3 nucleotides are TGTGCCTGGAGAGGGACAGGGCACAACGAAAAACTGTTTTTT. This encodes CAWRGTGHNEKLFF.

The CDR3 sequence: CASSPRDRRLSEAFF. Here the CDR3 DNA reads TGTGCCAGCAGCCCCAGGGACAGACGACTGAGTGAAGCTTTCTTT. The V and J genes are TRBV5-4 and TRBJ1-1, with 7 bases lining up with TRBD1. The germline CDR1 and CDR2 sequences are SGHNT and YYREEE (reference sequence). Germline trimming cut 4 bases from V and 7 bases from J; bases unmatched to any gene: 13. The CDR3 contains 15 residues. The whole variable domain, remainder taken from reference TRBV5-4 and TRBJ1-1, is ETGVTQSPTHLIKTRGQQVTLRCSSQSGHNTVSWYQQALGQGPQFIFQYYREEENGRGNFPPRFSGLQFPNYSSELNVNALELDDSALYLCASSPRDRRLSEAFFGQGTRLTVV.

This rearrangement joins TRBV2 to TRBJ2-1; tentatively, D is TRBD2 (6 bases). The CDR3 has 14 residues. Germline V gene data show CDR1 as SNHLY and CDR2 as FYNNEI. The germline V and J ends were trimmed by 2 bases and 9 bases, with 14 bases remaining between them. CDR3 loop: CASSEITATSEQFF. CDR3 coding DNA: TGTGCCAGCAGTGAAATTACAGCGACTAGTGAGCAGTTCTTC.

The gene calls are TRBV9 and TRBJ2-1; 11 bases are a match to TRBD2. V shed 5 bases and J 5 bases; nucleotides not matched to a gene: 9. The CDR3 consists of 16 residues. Germline V gene sequence: CDR1 SGDLS, CDR2 YYNGEE. CDR3 nucleotides: TGTGCCAGCAGTAGGGGACTAGCGGAGACGGACAATGAGCAGTTCTTC. It is translated as CASSRGLAETDNEQFF.

The chain has TRBV7-7 and TRBJ2-2, with D perhaps TRBD1 (5 bases). Between the trimmed V and J ends, which lost 4 bases and 6 bases, there was a span of 9 bases. Germline CDR1 is SSHAT and CDR2 is FNYEAQ (reference sequence). The CDR3 is 13 residues long. The CDR3 nucleotides read TGTGCCAGCAGCTCACAGGTGGCCGGGGAGCTGTTTTTT. Residues: CASSSQVAGELFF.

The CDR3 region is CASSREAWNEQFF. As DNA, the CDR3 is TGTGCCAGCAGTAGGGAGGCCTGGAATGAGCAGTTCTTC. The V and J genes are TRBV27 and TRBJ2-1; possibly TRBD2 for D (6 bases). The CDR3 is 13 amino acids. The V end was cut by 5 bases, the J end by 7 bases, with 12 bases between. Looked up from germline, CDR1 is MNHEY and CDR2 is SMNVEV (reference sequence).

The gene calls are TRBV27 and TRBJ2-7; 7 nucleotides line up with TRBD1. J gave up 6 bases and V 5 bases, and 7 bases lay outside the gene matches. The CDR3 has 13 residues. Germline CDR1 and CDR2: MNHEY and SMNVEV (reference sequence). The chain's CDR3 is CASSPPTGVEQYF. CDR3 sequence (DNA): TGTGCCAGCAGTCCACCAACAGGGGTCGAGCAGTACTTC.

The chain links TRBV7-9 to TRBJ1-1, with TRBD1 as a possible D gene (5 bases). Germline values: CDR1 SEHNR, CDR2 FQNEAQ (reference sequence). The CDR3 consists of 12 residues. With 7 bases removed from V and 7 bases from J, the gap between germline ends came to 13 bases. CDR3 coding DNA: TGTGCCAGCACCTCCGACAGCCTTGAAGCTTTCTTT. As protein: CASTSDSLEAFF.

The sample holds a few counts of this clone. This chain uses TRBV5-6 with TRBJ2-6; TRBD1 might be the D (6 bases). The CDR3 length is 15 residues. Between the trimmed V and J ends, which lost 4 bases and 1 base, there was a span of 9 bases. Germline V gene data show CDR1 as SGHDT and CDR2 as YYEEEE. The CDR3 DNA reads TGTGCCAGCAGCCCAGGGGCGTCTGGGGCCAACGTCCTGACTTTC. This codes for CASSPGASGANVLTF.

This clone is a singleton in its sample. The chain recombines TRBV12-2 with TRBJ2-5; no check of the table's D call, TRBD2, against the DNA was made. TRBV12-2 is shown as a pseudogene. This CDR3 region has 13 residues. CDR3 bases: TGTGCAAGTCGCAGACTAGTAGCAGAGACCCAGTACTTC. It codes for CASRRLVAETQYF.

This chain links TRBV28 with TRBJ1-2; D might be TRBD1 (6 bases). This CDR3 region has 16 residues. Germline V lookup: CDR1 MDHEN, CDR2 SYDVKM. The V gene lost 3 bases and the J gene lost 4 bases, with 18 bases spanning the gap. The CDR3 region is CASSFLGGHDGYGYTF. CDR3 DNA sequence: TGTGCCAGCAGTTTTCTGGGGGGGCACGACGGCTATGGCTACACCTTC.

This clone was recorded a few times. The genes are TRBV2 and TRBJ2-7; no definite D call. Germline CDR1 SNHLY, CDR2 FYNNEI. V was shortened by 4 bases and J by 3 bases, with 7 bases between the two germline ends. The CDR3 sequence is 12 residues long. The CDR3 loop is CASSVLNYEQYF. The CDR3, as DNA: TGTGCCAGCAGTGTCCTAAACTACGAGCAGTACTTC.

The J gene is TRBJ2-7, the V gene TRBV7-9; 15 nucleotides line up with TRBD2. The CDR3 loop spans 17 amino acids. After removal of 3 bases from V and 1 base from J, the junction contained 4 bases not matched to a gene. Germline V CDR1 and CDR2: SEHNR, FQNEAQ (reference sequence). For the CDR3, the DNA is TGTGCCAGCAGCTTTGGGACTAGCGGGAGGATTTCCTACGAGCAGTACTTC. Its translation: CASSFGTSGRISYEQYF.

This clone appeared a single time. The J gene is TRBJ1-5, the V gene TRBV27, with 9 bases that match TRBD1. This CDR3 region has 15 residues. Germline V gene data show CDR1 as MNHEY and CDR2 as SMNVEV (reference sequence). Trimming removed 6 bases from V and 5 bases from J; junction bases left unmatched: 8. The CDR3 sequence is CASSKTGTGYQPQHF. As DNA, the CDR3 is TGTGCCAGCAGCAAAACCGGGACAGGGTATCAGCCCCAGCATTTT.

In the case of this clone: The junction departs from the called germline gene at one end, perhaps through a read error. The genes are TRBV14 and TRBJ1-1; 7 bases are a match to TRBD1. The CDR3 totals 13 residues. CDR1 is SGHDN, CDR2 FVKESK, per germline. This chain's CDR3 is CASSQDRRGQASF. In nucleotides, the CDR3 is TGTGCCAGCAGCCAAGATAGGAGGGGGCAAGCTTCCTTT.

The rearrangement uses TRBV5-4 and TRBJ2-7, with 7 positions matching TRBD2. The J segment lost 5 bases and the V segment lost 2 bases, leaving 7 bases of the junction unmatched. Germline assignment: CDR1 SGHNT and CDR2 YYREEE (reference sequence). This CDR3 is built from 14 residues. CDR3 nucleotide sequence: TGTGCCAGCAGCTTCCGGGGAGGGTCGAACGAGCAGTACTTC. Translated, it gives CASSFRGGSNEQYF.